A selection of T cell receptor beta chains follows, all from one sample in a study of OX40 agonist ivuxolimab in advanced cancers. Method: immunoSEQ multiplex PCR; TCRdb's copy keeps in-frame clones and lacks some. The sample includes 35,000 to 50,000 clones, more than 85% of them seen just once. This specimen was CD4+ or CD8+ T cells sorted from blood, taken in a trial of the OX40 agonist ivuxolimab. The receptors were gathered from an adult with an advanced solid tumor such as melanoma, head and neck, liver or kidney cancer. Both conserved end residues are part of each CDR3. The D gene is left open where the match is weak. The listing skips clone size in some rows; elsewhere it reads once, few, many or a size class.

CASSYGTSEETQYF TGTGCCAGCAGCTACGGGACATCGGAAGAGACCCAGTACTTC TRBV9 - - TRBJ2-5
CASSGLAGDYEQYF TGTGCCAGCAGTGGACTAGCGGGGGACTACGAGCAGTACTTC TRBV28 - TRBD2 TRBJ2-7
CASSLQGTGEQYF TGTGCCAGCAGTTTACAGGGAACGGGCGAGCAGTACTTC TRBV28 once - TRBJ2-7
CASSVGTSGELFF TGTGCCAGCAGCGTGGGGACTTCTGGGGAGCTGTTTTTT TRBV9 once - TRBJ2-2
CASSDGVGRTGELFF TGTGCCAGCAGTGACGGGGTAGGGCGGACCGGGGAGCTGTTTTTT TRBV6-4 - - TRBJ2-2
CASIQVPPYEQYF TGTGCCAGCATACAGGTGCCCCCCTACGAGCAGTACTTC TRBV6-1 - - TRBJ2-7
CAISLRVAGEEQYF TGTGCCATCAGTTTGCGGGTAGCGGGAGAGGAGCAGTACTTC TRBV10-3 - TRBD2 TRBJ2-7
CAWSVGVAGGRDEQFF TGTGCCTGGAGTGTAGGAGTAGCGGGAGGTAGAGATGAGCAGTTCTTC TRBV30 - TRBD2 TRBJ2-1
CASSEDWTSGTYEQYF TGTGCCAGCAGTGAAGATTGGACTAGCGGGACCTACGAGCAGTACTTC TRBV6-1 - TRBD2 TRBJ2-7
CASSLPRRLTSNEQFF TGTGCCAGCAGTTTACCCCGCAGACTCACGAGCAATGAGCAGTTCTTC TRBV28 - - TRBJ2-1
CASSWGGSYEQYF TGTGCCAGCAGCTGGGGGGGCAGCTACGAGCAGTACTTC TRBV5-4 - - TRBJ2-7
CASSQVGGVLEQYF TGCGCCAGCAGCCAAGTGGGCGGAGTATTGGAGCAGTACTTC TRBV4-1 - - TRBJ2-7
CASSPFRTEMNTEAFF TGTGCCAGCAGTCCCTTCCGGACAGAGATGAACACTGAAGCTTTCTTT TRBV5-8 once - TRBJ1-1
CASSFYSSYEQYF TGTGCCAGCAGTTTCTACAGTTCCTACGAGCAGTACTTC TRBV28 - - TRBJ2-7
CASSGTSGLYNEQFF TGTGCCAGCAGCGGGACTAGCGGGCTGTACAATGAGCAGTTCTTC TRBV9 - TRBD2 TRBJ2-1
CASRPPRTDTQYF TGTGCCAGCAGACCCCCTCGCACAGATACGCAGTATTTT TRBV11-2 - - TRBJ2-3
CASNLGTGWRDTQYF TGTGCCAGCAATTTGGGGACAGGGTGGAGAGATACGCAGTATTTT TRBV27 - TRBD1 TRBJ2-3
CASSETSGNEQYF TGTGCCAGTAGTGAGACTAGCGGGAACGAGCAGTACTTC TRBV19 - TRBD2 TRBJ2-7
CASSLADRGYEQYF TGTGCCAGCAGCTTAGCGGACAGGGGCTACGAGCAGTACTTC TRBV11-1 - TRBD1 TRBJ2-7
CASGLGDFDQPQHF TGTGCCAGTGGTCTAGGGGACTTCGATCAGCCCCAGCATTTT TRBV19 - - TRBJ1-5
CASSERGGMNTEAFF TGTGCCAGCAGTGAAAGGGGAGGGATGAACACTGAAGCTTTCTTT TRBV2 - - TRBJ1-1
CASSLDNTEAFF TGTGCCAGCAGCTTAGATAACACTGAAGCTTTCTTT TRBV11-3 once - TRBJ1-1
CASSLGTSGRISYEQYF TGTGCCAGCAGCTTAGGAACTAGCGGGAGAATTTCCTACGAGCAGTACTTC TRBV13 - TRBD2 TRBJ2-7
CASSFGGKYEQYF TGTGCCAGCAGCTTCGGGGGAAAGTACGAGCAGTACTTC TRBV5-4 - - TRBJ2-7
CASSLAGGYGYNEQFF TGTGCCAGCAGCTTAGCCGGGGGTTATGGGTACAATGAGCAGTTCTTC TRBV7-8 - - TRBJ2-1
CASSQETPGEQYF TGCGCCAGCAGCCAAGAAACGCCCGGCGAGCAGTACTTC TRBV4-1 - - TRBJ2-7
CASSIGGLNTEAFF TGTGCCAGTAGTATTGGAGGCCTGAACACTGAAGCTTTCTTT TRBV19 - - TRBJ1-1
CASSQTASSYEQYF TGCGCCAGCAGCCAAACCGCTAGCTCCTACGAGCAGTACTTC TRBV4-1 - - TRBJ2-7
CASNPPSGPYNEQFF TGTGCCAGCAACCCCCCCAGCGGACCCTACAATGAGCAGTTCTTC TRBV5-6 - - TRBJ2-1
CASSDGGFNQPQHF TGTGCCAGCAGCGACGGGGGGTTCAATCAGCCCCAGCATTTT TRBV6-5 - - TRBJ1-5
CASTRTGSHGELFF TGTGCCAGCACCCGGACAGGGTCCCACGGGGAGCTGTTTTTT TRBV28 - TRBD1 TRBJ2-2
CASSSRTGREGEKLFF TGTGCCAGCAGCTCCAGGACAGGGCGAGAAGGGGAAAAACTGTTTTTT TRBV11-3 - TRBD1 TRBJ1-4
CASNQANTGELFF TGTGCCAGCAACCAGGCGAACACCGGGGAGCTGTTTTTT TRBV7-9 - - TRBJ2-2
CASSRGLGTDTQYF TGCGCCAGCAGCCGAGGACTAGGCACAGATACGCAGTATTTT TRBV4-1 - TRBD2 TRBJ2-3
CASSLLGLAVGKQNTDTQYF TGCGCCAGCAGCTTGTTAGGACTAGCGGTCGGAAAACAAAACACAGATACGCAGTATTTT TRBV5-1 - TRBD2 TRBJ2-3
CASSPGQGAYEQYF TGCGCCAGCAGCCCCGGACAGGGGGCCTACGAGCAGTACTTC TRBV5-1 once TRBD1 TRBJ2-7
CASSYSRGPYEQYF TGTGCCAGCAGTTACTCGCGAGGACCCTACGAGCAGTACTTC TRBV6-5 - - TRBJ2-7
CASSFETSGSWTDTQYF TGTGCCAGCAGCTTTGAAACTAGCGGGAGTTGGACAGATACGCAGTATTTT TRBV5-8 - TRBD2 TRBJ2-3
CAWSPFGGETQYF TGTGCCTGGAGTCCCTTCGGGGGAGAGACCCAGTACTTC TRBV30 - - TRBJ2-5
CASSPGTPYEQYF TGTGCCAGCAGCCCCGGGACACCCTACGAGCAGTACTTC TRBV5-6 - - TRBJ2-7
CSVAVSHSPADTQYF TGCAGCGTTGCGGTTTCGCACAGCCCCGCAGATACGCAGTATTTT TRBV29-1 few - TRBJ2-3
CASSFPGQDYGYTF TGTGCCAGCTCATTTCCGGGACAAGACTATGGCTACACCTTC TRBV18 - - TRBJ1-2